Shown below are 22 T cell receptor beta chains from a single sample sequenced in a study of blood T cells in healthy people across ages. Through a sample-barcoded 5' primer and a J-beta primer mix, a second PCR was run for roughly 7 to 11 cycles. TCRdb independently ran MiXCR on the 5' RACE reads; one entry per CDR3 protein. This table has around 850,000 distinct CDR3 sequences, roughly 40% appearing once. The material sequenced was blood. These receptors were obtained from a man in his late teens or twenties in good health.

V usage is TRBV28 and J usage is TRBJ1-1; TRBD1 matches at 9 bases. Germline V CDR1 and CDR2: MDHEN, SYDVKM. V lost 6 bases, J lost 4 bases, and 12 bases stayed unmatched. The CDR3 covers 16 residues. CDR3 nucleotides: TGTGCCAGCAGGGGACCGGGACAGGGTCGTCGCACTGAAGCTTTCTTT. It translates to CASRGPGQGRRTEAFF.

This clonotype was seen only a few times. The J gene is TRBJ1-1, the V gene TRBV6-2 or TRBV6-3; a possible D gene is TRBD1 (6 bases). The CDR3 runs 12 residues. V shed 5 bases and J shed 7 bases, with 11 bases lying between them. CDR1 MNHEY and CDR2 SVGEGT come from the germline V gene. The CDR3: CASSQGLSEAFF. The CDR3 DNA follows: TGTGCCAGCAGTCAGGGGTTGAGTGAAGCTTTCTTT.

This chain connects TRBV3-1 to TRBJ2-3; D is uncertain. Trimming left V 1 base short and J 6 bases short, with 8 bases between. Germline V gene lookup returns CDR1 LGHDT and CDR2 YNNKEL (reference sequence). The CDR3 extends over 13 amino acids. Written as DNA, the CDR3 is TGTGCCAGCAGCCAAGTCACGTTGGATACGCAGTATTTT. It specifies CASSQVTLDTQYF.

The V call is TRBV27, the J call TRBJ2-5, with D tentatively TRBD1 (6 bases). V was clipped by 5 bases and J by 2 bases, with 12 bases between them. The CDR3 contains 14 residues. In germline, CDR1 is MNHEY, CDR2 SMNVEV (reference sequence). CDR3 in amino acids: CASSRPGEQETQYF. For the CDR3, the DNA is TGTGCCAGCAGTCGGCCAGGGGAGCAAGAGACCCAGTACTTC.

In its sample, this clonotype was seen once. A much larger clone differs by one base, so this may be a read error. The genes are TRBV20-1 and TRBJ2-5; TRBD2 aligns across 8 bases. This CDR3 region has 16 residues. V was clipped by 6 bases and J by 3 bases; unmatched bases: 15. Germline V gives CDR1 DFQATT, CDR2 SNEGSKA (reference sequence). This CDR3 is CSATQIGGETEETQYF. The DNA for the CDR3 is TGCAGTGCCACCCAGATCGGGGGGGAGACTGAAGAGACCCAGTACTTC.

The chain combines TRBV25-1 with TRBJ2-7, with 16 nucleotides matching TRBD2. After removal of 4 bases from V and 7 bases from J, the junction contained 10 bases not matched to a gene. The germline CDR1 and CDR2 sequences are MGHDK and SYGVNS. CDR3 size: 17 residues. The CDR3 loop reads CASSGGTSGGAYNEQYF. The CDR3 coding sequence is TGTGCCAGCAGTGGCGGGACTAGCGGGGGGGCATACAATGAGCAGTACTTC.

This clonotype was seen only a few times. This chain uses TRBV7-9 with TRBJ2-3; weak D call: TRBD1 (6 bases). V was pared by 5 bases and J by 0 bases, with 12 bases between. The CDR3 runs to 15 residues. CDR1 and CDR2 from the germline V gene are SEHNR and FQNEAQ (reference sequence). CDR3 protein: CASSRGQQSTDTQYF. Here the CDR3 DNA reads TGTGCCAGCAGCCGAGGACAGCAGAGCACAGATACGCAGTATTTT.

The chain recombines TRBV7-2 with TRBJ2-7; the match to TRBD1 covers 8 bases. Judging by the DNA end, TRBJ2-4 fits better; the J call may be wrong. Germline V gene lookup returns CDR1 SGHTA and CDR2 FQGNSA. This CDR3 comprises 14 residues. In DNA, the CDR3 is TGTGCCAGCAGCGTTGGACAGGGTCCGGACATTCAGTACTTC. This translates into CASSVGQGPDIQYF.

The rearrangement joins TRBV7-2 to TRBJ2-5; no clear D gene. CDR1 is SGHTA, CDR2 FQGNSA, per germline. V dropped 1 base and J dropped 1 base, with 7 bases sitting between them. The CDR3 is 14 residues long. CDR3 in amino acids: CASSLVWVQETQYF. CDR3 nucleotides: TGTGCCAGCAGCTTAGTCTGGGTCCAAGAGACCCAGTACTTC.

This clonotype was observed a few times. This sequence joins TRBV12-3 or TRBV12-4 and TRBJ2-3, with D unresolved. The CDR3 runs 13 residues. Deletions cut 3 bases from V and 2 bases from J, with 6 bases between. CDR3 region: CASSFLTTDTQYF. CDR3 nucleotide sequence: TGTGCCAGCAGTTTTCTGACCACAGATACGCAGTATTTT.

The CDR3 here is CASSQDLVKNEQFF. Here the CDR3 DNA reads TGTGCCAGCAGCCAAGATTTGGTCAAAAATGAGCAGTTCTTC. V usage is TRBV4-2 and J usage is TRBJ2-1, with unresolved D. Trimming pared 0 bases from V and 7 bases from J, leaving 10 bases between. This CDR3 has 14 amino acids. Germline CDR1 is LGHNA and CDR2 is YNFKEQ.

The genes are TRBV7-6 and TRBJ2-4; perhaps D is TRBD1 or TRBD2 (5 bases each). Trimming cost V 5 bases and J 3 bases, with 14 bases left between them. Germline loops: CDR1 SGHVS, CDR2 FNYEAQ. The CDR3 has 15 amino acids. The CDR3 region is CASSPFFGGKNIQYF. CDR3 bases: TGTGCCAGCAGCCCTTTTTTTGGGGGCAAAAACATTCAGTACTTC.

This clonotype has only a few counts. The rearrangement links TRBV20-1 to TRBJ2-7; 10 bases map to TRBD2. The J call could be wrong; TRBJ2-5 is a better fit for the DNA end. The CDR3 length is 17 residues. Germline loops: CDR1 DFQATT, CDR2 SNEGSKA (reference sequence). Here the CDR3 DNA reads TGCAGTGCTAGAGATGTGTGGAGCGGGGGGGCTTCAGAGACCCAGTACTTC. Protein sequence: CSARDVWSGGASETQYF.

V is TRBV5-5 and J is TRBJ2-7, with D perhaps matching TRBD1 (6 bases). The germline gives CDR1 SGHKS, CDR2 YYEKEE (reference sequence). The CDR3 loop spans 17 amino acids. Trimming pared 1 base from V and 0 bases from J, leaving 17 bases between. CDR3 in amino acids: CASSLRWGRGPSYEQYF. The CDR3 coding sequence is TGTGCCAGCAGCTTGCGGTGGGGCAGGGGCCCCTCCTACGAGCAGTACTTC.

This chain connects TRBV20-1 to TRBJ2-7; TRBD1 matches at 7 bases. The ends lost 8 bases at V and 2 bases at J; junction bases unmatched: 12. Germline values: CDR1 DFQATT, CDR2 SNEGSKA (reference sequence). CDR3 size: 14 residues. The DNA of the CDR3 is TGCAGTTCCATAACCGGGACAGTCCCCTACGAGCAGTACTTC. This translates into CSSITGTVPYEQYF.

The chain recombines TRBV5-1 with TRBJ1-2; D may be TRBD1 (5 bases). Germline V CDR1 and CDR2: SGHRS, YFSETQ. The CDR3 is made up of 12 amino acids. V lost 3 bases and J lost 6, with 9 bases in between. DNA of the CDR3: TGCGCCAGCAGCTGGGGCGGGGATGGCTACACCTTC. Protein sequence: CASSWGGDGYTF.

This clonotype was observed at least ten times. CDR3 sequence: CASSRDPGAGNEQFF. The DNA for the CDR3 is TGCGCCAGCAGCCGGGACCCCGGGGCAGGCAATGAGCAGTTCTTC. The chain couples TRBV4-3 to TRBJ2-1; tentatively, D is TRBD1 or TRBD2 (5 bases each). Germline loops: CDR1 LGHNA, CDR2 YSLEER. The CDR3 is 15 residues long. Trimming removed 4 bases from V and 6 bases from J, with 16 bases in between.

A few counts support this clonotype. The chain employs TRBV7-2 and TRBJ2-3; possible D gene TRBD2, 5 bases. V was trimmed by 1 base and J by 1 base, leaving 15 bases between them. The germline V gene encodes CDR1 SGHTA and CDR2 FQGNSA. CDR3 length: 17 residues. The CDR3 bases are TGTGCCAGCAGCTTAGTAGGTGGCAGCGGTGGCACAGATACGCAGTATTTT. It is translated as CASSLVGGSGGTDTQYF. Drawing the rest from reference TRBV7-2 and TRBJ2-3, the complete variable domain is GAGVSQSPSNKVTEKGKDVELRCDPISGHTALYWYRQSLGQGLEFLIYFQGNSAPDKSGLPSDRFSAERTGGSVSTLTIQRTQQEDSAVYLCASSLVGGSGGTDTQYFGPGTRLTVL.

The rearrangement joins TRBV7-2 to TRBJ2-5, with 9 nucleotides matching TRBD2. This CDR3 has 16 amino acids. Germline V gene lookup returns CDR1 SGHTA and CDR2 FQGNSA. J was trimmed by 2 bases and V by 1 base; bases with no gene match: 5. CDR3 bases: TGTGCCAGCAGCTTAGTTCGAGCGGGGGGTCAAGAGACCCAGTACTTC. It translates to CASSLVRAGGQETQYF.

This chain links TRBV5-6 with TRBJ1-1, with D possibly matching TRBD1 (6 bases). The V gene's germline CDR1 is SGHDT and CDR2 YYEEEE. Trimming took 3 bases from V and 9 from J, leaving 21 bases between them. The CDR3 spans 15 residues. CDR3 region: CASSSGGGGDSQAFF. The CDR3 DNA follows: TGTGCCAGCAGCTCCGGGGGCGGGGGAGACTCCCAAGCTTTCTTT.

The chain links TRBV20-1 to TRBJ1-4; no definite D call. The ends were cut back, 3 bases at V and 7 bases at J, with 12 bases in the middle. Germline V gives CDR1 DFQATT, CDR2 SNEGSKA (reference sequence). The CDR3 has 13 residues. CDR3 nucleotide sequence: TGCAGTGCTAGGGCCGCCTTGGGTGAAAAACTGTTTTTT. It codes for CSARAALGEKLFF.

The gene calls are TRBV6-4 and TRBJ2-2, with D perhaps being TRBD1 or TRBD2 (5 bases each). Germline V lookup: CDR1 MRHNA, CDR2 SNTAGT. Trimming stripped 6 bases from V and 1 base from J, with 12 bases between. The CDR3 runs 15 residues. In DNA, the CDR3 is TGTGCCAGCAGCCCGGTGGGACGGAACACCGGGGAGCTGTTTTTT. This translates into CASSPVGRNTGELFF.